The present entry profiles one T cell receptor (beta chain) with its context. As handled by the study authors: Estimated nucleated cell counts came from reference gene primer amplification. The table came from immunoSEQ multiplex PCR; TCRdb's copy has only in-frame clones and leaves some out. V, J and clone size were drawn from that table, and D and trimming were deduced from the DNA. The table has 200,000 to 300,000 clones, about 70% seen once. The CDR3 sequence is 13 residues long. The V and J ends lost 8 bases and 3 bases respectively, with 10 bases between them. Germline V gene lookup returns CDR1 KGHSH and CDR2 LQKENI. This entry is derived from a study of blood T cell repertoires in COVID-19.

This clonotype was sampled from a woman over 75 with acute or convalescent COVID-19. V and J are TRBV18 and TRBJ1-4; D is undetermined. Sequencing was carried out using peripheral blood. The CDR3 bases are TGTGCCAGCACGAATGGGCCTAATGAAAAACTGTTTTTT. It translates to CASTNGPNEKLFF.